This TCR beta chain was observed in a study of radiotherapy plus CTLA-4 blockade in lung cancer. As for the study in general: Objective responses were documented in 15% to 20% of patients, with disease control in about 29%.

Patients had chemo-refractory metastatic non-small-cell lung cancer and received focal radiation plus CTLA-4 blockade that used ipilimumab. Assay used: immunoSEQ multiplex PCR; TCRdb lists only in-frame clones, some missing. The top ten clones hold 13% to 15% of a sample with about 13,000 clones, 80% to 90% of them seen once. Details on this clone: No antigen is known for it.

Study-wide findings and caveats: TCR clones originating in tumors grew in number in blood after radiotherapy plus ipilimumab.

The sequence was obtained from a human donor with non-small cell lung cancer that progressed on radiotherapy plus ipilimumab. Some clones in this sample may be carry-over from other donors' samples. Sequencing used peripheral blood, obtained from a patient treated with radiotherapy plus ipilimumab.

CDR3 loop: CASSWPGQGTTINTGELFF. The CDR3 nucleotides read TGCGCCAGCAGCTGGCCGGGACAGGGGACTACAATTAACACCGGGGAGCTGTTTTTT. This rearrangement joins TRBV5-1 to TRBJ2-2; the match to TRBD1 covers 10 bases. The V segment lost 3 bases and the J segment 2 bases; nucleotides outside the gene matches: 13. Germline V lookup: CDR1 SGHRS, CDR2 YFSETQ. CDR3 length equals 19 residues.